The 21 T cell receptor beta chains below were found in one sample sequenced in a study of regulatory T cells in long-lasting Graves disease. Time point here: newly diagnosed GD, antithyroid drugs for less than 3 months. RNA isolated from PBMCs was used to make the TCR library. Arm-PCR of CDR3 regions and iRepertoire HTBI primers were used to build TCR beta libraries. TCRdb recomputed calls from the multiplex PCR reads with MiXCR, one row per CDR3 protein. Of some 410,000 distinct CDR3 sequences in the sample, about a sixth were seen once. These same records also appear under a second study, on T cells in Graves' hyperthyroidism and ophthalmopathy.

The sequenced sample was peripheral blood mononuclear cells (PBMCs), obtained at new diagnosis, from a patient treated with antithyroid drugs. Receptors were obtained from a woman in her twenties or thirties with Graves disease.

At least ten counts were recorded for this clonotype. A much larger clone lies one base from this, so it may be a read error. This chain connects TRBV28 to TRBJ2-3, with unresolved D. The V and J ends lost 8 bases and 0 bases respectively, with 6 bases between them. The CDR3 has 12 residues. Per germline, CDR1 MDHEN and CDR2 SYDVKM. The CDR3 DNA sequence: TGTGCCAGCGGTTCTAGCACAGATACGCAGTATTTT. It is translated as CASGSSTDTQYF. The complete variable domain, with remaining parts taken from reference TRBV28 and TRBJ2-3, reads DVKVTQSSRYLVKRTGEKVFLECVQDMDHENMFWYRQDPGLGLRLIYFSYDVKMKEKGDIPEGYSVSREKKERFSLILESASTNQTSMYLCASGSSTDTQYFGPGTRLTVL.

J is TRBJ1-1 and V is TRBV20-1; 10 bases fit TRBD1. The CDR3 spans 16 residues. After removal of 3 bases from V and 6 bases from J, the junction contained 13 bases not matched to a gene. Looked up from germline, CDR1 is DFQATT and CDR2 is SNEGSKA (reference sequence). This chain's CDR3 is CSASVNRGDRGPEAFF. In DNA, the CDR3 is TGCAGTGCTAGCGTTAATAGAGGGGACAGGGGTCCTGAAGCTTTCTTT.

The J gene is TRBJ2-7, the V gene TRBV20-1; TRBD2 agrees at 15 bases. The CDR3 contains 16 residues. From germline, CDR1 is DFQATT and CDR2 SNEGSKA (reference sequence). With V trimmed by 4 bases and J by 2 bases, 6 bases remained unmatched. The CDR3 bases are TGCAGTGCTACCGGGACTAGCGGGAGGCCAACCTACGAGCAGTACTTC. Protein: CSATGTSGRPTYEQYF.

This clonotype was seen ten or more times. This rearrangement joins TRBV4-1 to TRBJ2-7; no definite D call. Gene TRBJ2-5 matches the end of the DNA better, so the J call may be wrong. CDR3 length: 13 amino acids. Germline V gene lookup returns CDR1 MGHRA and CDR2 YSYEKL. This chain's CDR3 is CASSQLYQETQYF. DNA of the CDR3: TGCGCCAGCAGCCAATTGTACCAAGAGACCCAGTACTTC.

This clonotype was picked up many times. This rearrangement joins TRBV15 to TRBJ2-7; D is unresolved. The CDR3 is 14 residues long. Germline CDR1 and CDR2: LNHNV and YYDKDF (reference sequence). V was trimmed by 0 bases and J by 0 bases, leaving 6 bases between them. Written as DNA, the CDR3 is TGTGCCACCAGCAGAGATAGGATCTCCTACGAGCAGTACTTC. Translated: CATSRDRISYEQYF.

Of note for this clonotype: This sequence may be a read error, since a much larger clone differs from it by one base. V is TRBV11-2 and J is TRBJ2-1; 7 bases are a match to TRBD2. Per the germline V gene, CDR1 is SGHAT and CDR2 is FQNNGV. The CDR3 contains 18 residues. Losses at the gene ends were 6 bases for V and 1 base for J; bases not matched to a gene: 15. The CDR3 sequence is CASRLSGIAGFSYNEQFF. The CDR3 DNA sequence: TGTGCCAGCAGGCTCAGCGGGATCGCGGGATTTTCCTACAATGAGCAGTTCTTC.

This clonotype was counted at least ten times. The chain employs TRBV3-1 and TRBJ2-1; tentatively, D is TRBD1 or TRBD2 (6 bases each). CDR3 size: 14 residues. The V gene lost 4 bases and the J gene lost 6 bases, with 13 bases spanning the gap. The germline CDR1 and CDR2 sequences are LGHDT and YNNKEL (reference sequence). The CDR3 sequence is CASSPTSRGNEQFF. As DNA, the CDR3 is TGTGCCAGCAGCCCCACTAGCAGGGGCAATGAGCAGTTCTTC.

This clonotype was observed many times. The chain joins TRBV30 to TRBJ1-4, with D possibly matching TRBD1 (6 bases). The ends were cut back, 0 bases at V and 0 bases at J, with 11 bases in the middle. Germline V CDR1 and CDR2: GTSNPN, SVGIG (reference sequence). The CDR3 extends over 16 amino acids. The CDR3 region has the DNA TGTGCCTGGAGTGTTCAGGGGACGGCAACTAATGAAAAACTGTTTTTT. This translates into CAWSVQGTATNEKLFF. Together with reference TRBV30 and TRBJ1-4, the CDR3 gives the full variable domain: SQTIHQWPATLVQPVGSPLSLECTVEGTSNPNLYWYRQAAGRGLQLLFYSVGIGQISSEVPQNLSASRPQDRQFILSSKKLLLSDSGFYLCAWSVQGTATNEKLFFGSGTQLSVL.

The sample holds a few counts of this clonotype. The rearrangement joins TRBV19 to TRBJ2-1, with TRBD2 identical over 8 bases. This CDR3 has 17 amino acids. CDR1 and CDR2 (germline): LNHDA, SQIVND (reference sequence). The trim removed 6 bases at V and 2 bases at J, leaving 12 bases unmatched. The CDR3 sequence is CASSTWGSGNPYNEQFF. The CDR3 DNA reads as TGTGCCAGTAGCACCTGGGGTAGCGGGAACCCCTACAATGAGCAGTTCTTC.

This clonotype showed up many times. The rearrangement links TRBV30 to TRBJ2-7; the D is unclear. The CDR3 has 13 amino acids. The germline V gene encodes CDR1 GTSNPN and CDR2 SVGIG (reference sequence). The V gene lost 0 bases and the J gene lost 3 bases, with 9 bases spanning the gap. CDR3 coding DNA: TGTGCCTGGAGTGTTGCCCCCGGCTACGAGCAGTACTTC. Its protein product is CAWSVAPGYEQYF.

This clonotype appeared many times. The DNA of the CDR3 is TGTGCCAGCAGTGAAGCGTACAGGACTGGCTACACCTTC. Its protein product is CASSEAYRTGYTF. V and J are TRBV6-1 and TRBJ1-2; D is possibly TRBD1 (5 bases). Trimming removed 0 bases at V and 7 bases at J, with 9 bases between. Per germline, CDR1 MNHNS and CDR2 SASEGT. The CDR3 is 13 amino acids.

Turning to this clonotype: Given a much more abundant clone one base away, this may be a read error. The V gene is TRBV29-1, the J gene TRBJ2-7; TRBD2 matches at 10 bases. This CDR3 has 16 residues. CDR1 is SQVTM and CDR2 is ANQGSEA in the germline V gene. CDR3 region: CSVELSASGREYGQYF. The CDR3, as DNA: TGCAGCGTTGAATTATCGGCTAGCGGGAGAGAATACGGGCAGTACTTC.

This clonotype was observed a handful of times. This rearrangement joins TRBV6-1 to TRBJ2-1; a possible D gene is TRBD2 (6 bases). This CDR3 is built from 15 residues. The germline gives CDR1 MNHNS, CDR2 SASEGT. V was cut by 3 bases and J by 0 bases, with 9 bases left in between. The CDR3 reads CASSDHGGSYNEQFF. In DNA, the CDR3 is TGTGCCAGCAGTGACCACGGGGGCTCCTACAATGAGCAGTTCTTC.

This clonotype was observed a single time. This CDR3 is CASSFFPGKPNQPQHF. The CDR3, as DNA: TGTGCCAGCAGCTTCTTCCCAGGGAAGCCAAATCAGCCCCAGCATTTT. The chain uses TRBV7-2 and TRBJ1-5; TRBD1 might be the D (5 bases). The V gene lost 3 bases and the J gene lost 4 bases, with 16 bases spanning the gap. CDR1 is SGHTA, CDR2 FQGNSA, per germline. The CDR3 consists of 16 residues.

This clonotype turned up a few times. The gene calls are TRBV27 and TRBJ2-3; 9 bases fit TRBD2. J gave up 1 base and V 4 bases, and 6 bases lay outside the gene matches. The CDR3 extends over 16 amino acids. In germline, CDR1 is MNHEY, CDR2 SMNVEV (reference sequence). The DNA for the CDR3 is TGTGCCAGCAGTTCAGGTATAGCGGGAGGCACAGATACGCAGTATTTT. The encoded protein is CASSSGIAGGTDTQYF.

This clonotype was counted ten times or more. The CDR3 DNA reads as TGTGCCAGCAGCCCTTCATACACCGGGGAGCTGTTTTTT. It is translated as CASSPSYTGELFF. The rearrangement uses TRBV11-2 and TRBJ2-2, with unresolved D. Germline CDR1 SGHAT, CDR2 FQNNGV. Trimming took 5 bases from V and 3 from J, leaving 7 bases between them. CDR3 size: 13 residues.

V and J are TRBV10-1 and TRBJ2-1, with D tentatively TRBD1 or TRBD2 (7 bases each). The V end was cut by 5 bases, the J end by 0 bases, with 20 bases between. The CDR3 is 18 amino acids. Germline V CDR1 and CDR2: WNHNN, SYGVQD (reference sequence). The CDR3 region is CASSPSGGDLSSYNEQFF. CDR3 DNA sequence: TGCGCCAGCAGTCCCTCAGGGGGGGACTTGAGCTCCTACAATGAGCAGTTCTTC.

This clonotype was picked up many times. V gene TRBV2 combines with J gene TRBJ2-5; D may be TRBD1 (5 bases). The CDR3 length is 13 residues. The germline CDR1 and CDR2 sequences are SNHLY and FYNNEI. V gave up 3 bases and J gave up 2 bases, with 7 bases separating them. Written as DNA, the CDR3 is TGTGCCAGCAGTGAGGGGCGGCAAGAGACCCAGTACTTC. Residues: CASSEGRQETQYF.

This clonotype appeared a few times. The genes are TRBV19 and TRBJ1-1, with D tentatively TRBD1 (5 bases). V was shortened by 5 bases and J by 4 bases, with 11 bases between the two germline ends. The CDR3 runs to 13 residues. The V gene's germline CDR1 is LNHDA and CDR2 SQIVND (reference sequence). In DNA form, the CDR3 reads TGTGCCAGTAGTGGTCACAGGAGCACTGAAGCTTTCTTT. This gives the protein CASSGHRSTEAFF.

This clonotype was observed many times. The V and J genes are TRBV12-3 or TRBV12-4 and TRBJ1-4, with TRBD1 matching 8 bases. The CDR3 sequence is 15 residues long. Germline trimming cut 6 bases from V and 6 bases from J; bases unmatched to any gene: 9. The DNA for the CDR3 is TGTGCCAGCAGAGCCCCCGGGACAGGATATGAAAAACTGTTTTTT. Protein sequence: CASRAPGTGYEKLFF.

This clonotype was observed many times. A read error may account for a junction end that differs from germline. The genes are TRBV5-1 and TRBJ2-7; unclear D gene. Germline CDR1 is SGHRS and CDR2 is YFSETQ. The CDR3 consists of 12 residues. This CDR3 reads CASSLAAYEQYF. In DNA, the CDR3 is TGTGCCAGCAGCTTGGCAGCCTACGAGCAGTACTTC. Combining the CDR3 with reference TRBV5-1 and TRBJ2-7 gives the whole variable domain KAGVTQTPRYLIKTRGQQVTLSCSPISGHRSVSWYQQTPGQGLQFLFEYFSETQRNKGNFPGRFSGRQFSNSRSEMNVSTLELGDSALYLCASSLAAYEQYFGPGTRLTVT.